The clone carrying this T cell receptor (beta chain) was observed a few times. This specimen belongs to a study of spatial heterogeneity in lung cancer. Time point: sample taken at primary tumor resection. Extraction of whole RNA from tumor, nontumor lung or frozen PBMC preceded unsorted sequencing. Germline V gives CDR1 DFQATT, CDR2 SNEGSKA (reference sequence). The V and J ends lost 2 bases and 5 bases respectively, with 9 bases between them. CDR3 length: 13 residues. TCRdb re-analysed the 5' RACE reads in MiXCR, keeping a single row per CDR3 protein. The sample shows more than 80,000 distinct CDR3 sequences, approximately 12% of them seen only once.

The rearrangement uses TRBV20-1 and TRBJ2-2; no clear D. The sample was PBMCs, taken at surgery. This receptor was taken from a male donor with early-stage non-small cell lung cancer. The CDR3 coding sequence is TGCAGTGCTAGAACCGTTTTTACCGGGGAGCTGTTTTTT. Protein product: CSARTVFTGELFF.